This T cell receptor beta chain was sequenced during a study of vaccination effects on CD4 cells after COVID-19. Whole-study results and caveats: Clones induced by infection and by vaccine showed marked clonal contraction late after vaccination.

Sequencing followed a ViraFEST assay step that expanded antigen-specific CD4+ T cells with viral peptide pools. The culture ran for nine to eleven days, and then CD4+ T cells were isolated. BNT162b2 vaccine or mRNA-1273 vaccine was given to participants in two doses. For each well, some 1.9 million PBMC were cultured with 10 IU/ml IL-2 and around 10 ug/ml peptides. Produced via immunoSEQ multiplex PCR; TCRdb's table is partial and in-frame only. The table has 65,000 to 95,000 clones, roughly 80% seen once. The CDR3 totals 17 residues. The V gene end was trimmed by 5 bases and the J gene end by 3 bases; junction bases not matched to a gene: 13. CDR1 and CDR2 from the germline V gene are SGHTA and FQGNSA. Worth noting for this clone: Its specificity is not known.

The clonotype comes from a human donor who received a COVID-19 vaccine. This chain uses TRBV7-2 with TRBJ2-3; 8 bases align to TRBD1. Sequenced material: CD4+ T cells from PBMCs cultured with HCoV-OC43 spike peptides, taken after COVID-19 vaccination. The subset denotes: HCoV-OC43 spike overlapping peptide pool stimulation. CDR3 sequence: CASSPYEWTGLTDTQYF. DNA of the CDR3: TGTGCCAGCAGCCCCTACGAATGGACAGGGTTGACAGATACGCAGTATTTT.